This T cell receptor (beta chain) was profiled in a study of T cell responses to AZD1222 COVID-19 vaccine. Only in-frame clones appear in the TCRdb table, and some are missing; sequencing was by immunoSEQ multiplex PCR. Among about 160,000 clones listed, roughly 90% were seen once. V lost 1 base, J lost 0 bases, and 7 bases lay in between. The CDR3 sequence is 15 residues long. Germline lookup yields CDR1 LGHDT and CDR2 YNNKEL (reference sequence). Study observations and caveats: At 160-218 and 743-854, vaccine-associated CD4 TCRs were dominant, and they spanned spike. Mostly white British, mostly female donors; authors suggested clonal diversity may be underestimated. When two AZD1222 doses had been given, Spike-specific TCR breadth and depth rose. Reportedly, nearly half the spike-specific TCRs target unmutated variant regions.

Comments on this clone: No antigen is known for it. Within the sample, other DNA sequences also encode this same CDR3.

The chain uses TRBV3-1 (or the pseudogene TRBV3-2) and TRBJ2-1; D not certain. The input for sequencing was peripheral blood, taken 28 days after the second AZD1222 dose. The TCR sequence derives from an adult who received the AZD1222 COVID-19 vaccine. Here the CDR3 DNA reads TGTGCCAGCAGCCAAGGACGCAGCTCCTACAATGAGCAGTTCTTC. This gives the protein CASSQGRSSYNEQFF.